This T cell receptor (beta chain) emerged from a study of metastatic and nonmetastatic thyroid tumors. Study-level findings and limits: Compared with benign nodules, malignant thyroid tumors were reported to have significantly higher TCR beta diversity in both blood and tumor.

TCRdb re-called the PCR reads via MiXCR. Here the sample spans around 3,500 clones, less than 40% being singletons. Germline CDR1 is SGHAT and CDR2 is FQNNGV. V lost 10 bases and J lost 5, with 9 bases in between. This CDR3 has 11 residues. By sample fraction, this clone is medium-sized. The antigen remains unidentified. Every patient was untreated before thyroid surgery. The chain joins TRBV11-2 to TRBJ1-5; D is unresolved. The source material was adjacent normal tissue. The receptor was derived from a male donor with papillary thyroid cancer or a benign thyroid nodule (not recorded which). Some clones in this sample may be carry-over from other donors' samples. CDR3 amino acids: CAIRHDQPQHF. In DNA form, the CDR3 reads TGTGCCATCAGGCATGATCAGCCCCAGCATTTT.